This T cell receptor beta chain was recovered during a study of blood T cell repertoires in COVID-19. About the research overall: The cDNA or gDNA used as material had been derived from T cells, B-cell-depleted T cells, or PBMCs.

Unmatched junction bases numbered 3, after V lost 3 bases and J lost 1 base. The CDR3 is 15 residues long. CDR1 KGHSH and CDR2 LQKENI come from the germline V gene. Clones were read by immunoSEQ multiplex PCR, and TCRdb kept only the in-frame ones, dropping some. The profile shows around 250,000 clones, approximately 85% of them singletons. The chain combines TRBV18 with TRBJ2-7; TRBD2 matches 10 bases. This clonotype originated in a woman in her forties or fifties with acute COVID-19. Material for sequencing was PBMCs or T cells enriched from blood (not recorded which). DNA of the CDR3: TGTGCCAGCTCACCTCCTAGCGGGGGATCCTACGAGCAGTACTTC. It codes for CASSPPSGGSYEQYF.